These 24 T cell receptor beta chains were sequenced from one sample in a study of T-cell memory formation after mild COVID-19. TCRdb processed the 5' RACE reads anew with MiXCR; each CDR3 protein has one entry. The table lists 390,000 or so distinct CDR3 sequences, around a sixth of them singletons, with 20% to 25% in the top ten. The sequenced sample consisted of PBMCs or a T cell subset sorted from them (not recorded which). The receptors originated from a man aged 18 to 29 who had mild COVID-19 (a few samples of this study predate the infection). Cell type and time point are not known.

The chain joins TRBV20-1 to TRBJ2-5, with TRBD1 identical over 7 bases. Trimming took 6 bases from V and 5 from J; bases not matched to a gene: 6. The CDR3 is 12 residues long. From germline, CDR1 is DFQATT and CDR2 SNEGSKA (reference sequence). CDR3 DNA: TGCAGTGCCCTGGGACAGATGGAGACCCAGTACTTC. Amino acids: CSALGQMETQYF.

The chain carries TRBV3-1 and TRBJ2-3; 12 bases are a match to TRBD2. Germline V lookup: CDR1 LGHDT, CDR2 YNNKEL (reference sequence). V lost 1 base to trimming and J lost 1 base; unmatched junction nucleotides: 3. The CDR3 runs 17 residues. The DNA for the CDR3 is TGTGCCAGCAGCCAAGGGCGACTAGCGGGGGGCACAGATACGCAGTATTTT. It is translated as CASSQGRLAGGTDTQYF.

The V and J genes are TRBV5-1 and TRBJ1-1; D call uncertain. The CDR3 totals 15 residues. V shed 0 bases and J shed 0 bases, with 9 bases lying between them. Germline CDR1 is SGHRS and CDR2 is YFSETQ. CDR3 nucleotides: TGCGCCAGCAGCTTGGAAGGCAGATTGAACACTGAAGCTTTCTTT. The encoded protein is CASSLEGRLNTEAFF.

CDR3 nucleotide sequence: TGCGCCAGCAGCAGGACCCGGACAGGGGGTCGCTACGAGCAGTACTTC. Amino acid sequence: CASSRTRTGGRYEQYF. The rearrangement uses TRBV5-1 and TRBJ2-7, with 10 bases fitting TRBD1. V gave up 4 bases and J gave up 3 bases; unmatched junction bases: 10. Germline values: CDR1 SGHRS, CDR2 YFSETQ. The CDR3 is made up of 16 amino acids.

Comment on this clonotype: A read error may account for a junction end that differs from germline. The chain recombines TRBV6-5 with TRBJ1-2; no firm D call. The CDR3 sequence is 11 residues long. Germline V lookup: CDR1 MNHEY, CDR2 SVGAGI. CDR3 region: CASGLRGGCTF. In DNA form, the CDR3 reads TGTGCCAGCGGGCTTCGGGGTGGCTGCACCTTC.

The CDR3 coding sequence is TGCGCCAGCAGGGCTCGACAGGGCGAAGTCACTGAAGCTTTCTTT. Residues: CASRARQGEVTEAFF. The rearrangement joins TRBV5-1 to TRBJ1-1; 7 nucleotides agree with TRBD1. J gave up 4 bases and V 5 bases, and 11 bases lay outside the gene matches. The CDR3 has 15 amino acids. Germline CDR1 SGHRS, CDR2 YFSETQ.

The chain carries TRBV5-1 and TRBJ2-1; TRBD2 aligns across 7 bases. Germline V CDR1 and CDR2: SGHRS, YFSETQ. V lost 4 bases, J lost 7 bases, and 14 bases stayed unmatched. CDR3 size: 16 residues. Written as DNA, the CDR3 is TGCGCCAGCAGCGCCACTAGCGACCCAGCCGGGAATGAGCAGTTCTTC. Its protein product is CASSATSDPAGNEQFF.

This clonotype was seen a few times. The DNA of the CDR3 is TGTGCCAGCAGGGCCGCACTAGCGGGGGGCCCTACGCAGTATTTT. Amino acids: CASRAALAGGPTQYF. V is TRBV7-2 and J is TRBJ2-3; 12 nucleotides align to TRBD2. The length of the CDR3 is 15 residues. With 6 bases clipped from V and 8 bases from J, the junction kept 9 bases outside the gene matches. CDR1 SGHTA and CDR2 FQGNSA come from the germline V gene.

This clonotype was observed a few times. The V gene is TRBV18, the J gene TRBJ2-6, with 7 bases fitting TRBD1. The V segment lost 3 bases and the J segment 2 bases; nucleotides outside the gene matches: 7. The CDR3 has 17 amino acids. Germline CDR1 is KGHSH and CDR2 is LQKENI. The CDR3 is CASSPPGTAAGANVLTF. The CDR3 nucleotides read TGTGCCAGCTCACCCCCCGGGACAGCTGCTGGGGCCAACGTCCTGACTTTC.

This clonotype was seen a handful of times. The chain couples TRBV6-2 or TRBV6-3 to TRBJ2-7; 10 nucleotides agree with TRBD1. The germline V gene encodes CDR1 MNHEY and CDR2 SVGEGT. The CDR3 has 13 amino acids. Germline trimming cut 6 bases from V and 2 bases from J; bases unmatched to any gene: 1. The CDR3 DNA sequence: TGTGCCAGCAGGGGGACAGGGGCCTACGAGCAGTACGTC. It specifies CASRGTGAYEQYV.

This clonotype occurred many times. The J gene is TRBJ2-4, the V gene TRBV29-1; no reliable D call. CDR1 SQVTM and CDR2 ANQGSEA come from the germline V gene. CDR3 size: 14 residues. V lost 4 bases, J lost 0 bases, and 10 bases lay in between. The CDR3 protein is CSVVTKRAKNIQYF. Here the CDR3 DNA reads TGCAGCGTTGTAACTAAGAGAGCCAAAAACATTCAGTACTTC.

In this sample, this clonotype turned up a few times. The rearrangement joins TRBV5-1 to TRBJ1-4; TRBD1 is a possible D gene (5 bases). Germline V lookup: CDR1 SGHRS, CDR2 YFSETQ. Trimming took off 6 bases at V and 0 bases at J, with 9 bases between the two ends. The CDR3 is 14 amino acids. CDR3 DNA sequence: TGCGCCAGCAAGACAGATGCAACTAATGAAAAACTGTTTTTT. Its translation is CASKTDATNEKLFF.

This clonotype turned up a few times. The chain carries TRBV7-2 and TRBJ2-2, with 9 bases lining up with TRBD2. Germline CDR1 SGHTA, CDR2 FQGNSA. V dropped 2 bases and J dropped 1; count of bases not matched to a gene: 11. There are 19 residues in the CDR3. CDR3 protein: CASSLRVIILAGNTGELFF. CDR3 sequence (DNA): TGTGCCAGCAGCTTACGGGTTATCATACTAGCGGGGAACACCGGGGAGCTGTTTTTT.

The V and J genes are TRBV2 and TRBJ1-5; D remains ambiguous. V was clipped by 7 bases and J by 1 base, with 8 bases between them. Per the germline V gene, CDR1 is SNHLY and CDR2 is FYNNEI. This CDR3 region has 13 residues. CDR3 DNA sequence: TGTGCCAGCAAGCGATCGAGCAATCAGCCCCAGCATTTT. Protein: CASKRSSNQPQHF.

This clonotype was detected a few times. The V gene is TRBV7-6, the J gene TRBJ1-2; 10 bases match TRBD1. This CDR3 spans 15 amino acids. CDR1 is SGHVS and CDR2 is FNYEAQ in the germline V gene. With 4 bases clipped from V and 5 bases from J, the junction kept 7 bases outside the gene matches. The CDR3 sequence: CASSSPGQGKYGYTF. The CDR3, as DNA: TGTGCCAGCAGCTCCCCGGGACAGGGGAAATATGGCTACACCTTC.

The chain recombines TRBV4-3 with TRBJ1-2; D is undetermined. Germline V gene data show CDR1 as LGHNA and CDR2 as YSLEER. V was pared by 0 bases and J by 4 bases, with 12 bases between. CDR3 length: 15 amino acids. The CDR3 DNA is TGCGCCAGCAGCCAAGATAACCGCCCTTTCTATGGCTACACCTTC. Translation: CASSQDNRPFYGYTF.

V usage is TRBV6-2 or TRBV6-3 and J usage is TRBJ2-1; 12 bases align to TRBD1. The ends lost 6 bases at V and 6 bases at J; junction bases unmatched: 6. Germline V gene sequence: CDR1 MNHEY, CDR2 SVGEGT. The CDR3 contains 15 residues. Here the CDR3 DNA reads TGTGCCAGCAGCCCCGGGACAGGGGGCCCCAATGAGCAGTTCTTC. It yields the protein CASSPGTGGPNEQFF.

The table lists this clonotype with a few counts. This chain links TRBV7-2 with TRBJ2-4; possible D gene TRBD1, 6 bases. CDR3 size: 15 residues. The V gene lost 5 bases and the J gene lost 0 bases, with 11 bases spanning the gap. Germline V CDR1 and CDR2: SGHTA, FQGNSA. Written as DNA, the CDR3 is TGTGCCAGCAGCCCACAGGGCTCAGCCAAAAACATTCAGTACTTC. This gives the protein CASSPQGSAKNIQYF.

This clonotype has just a few counts. The chain is built from TRBV5-1 and TRBJ2-7, with a possible D match to TRBD2 (7 bases). The V gene's germline CDR1 is SGHRS and CDR2 YFSETQ. V gave up 0 bases and J gave up 3 bases, with 16 bases separating them. This CDR3 contains 16 residues. The CDR3 DNA is TGCGCCAGCAGCTTGGAGGTCCGGGGGGCTGGCTACGAGCAGTACTTC. It translates to CASSLEVRGAGYEQYF. Looking up the rest from reference TRBV5-1 and TRBJ2-7 gives the full variable domain: KAGVTQTPRYLIKTRGQQVTLSCSPISGHRSVSWYQQTPGQGLQFLFEYFSETQRNKGNFPGRFSGRQFSNSRSEMNVSTLELGDSALYLCASSLEVRGAGYEQYFGPGTRLTVT.

The chain recombines TRBV10-2 with TRBJ2-1; D perhaps matches TRBD2 (7 bases). Germline V gives CDR1 WSHSY, CDR2 SAAADI. V lost 7 bases and J 10 bases, leaving 17 bases between the germline ends. This CDR3 has 13 residues. CDR3 residues: CASKVRGGFEQFF. For the CDR3, the DNA is TGCGCCAGCAAAGTGAGGGGGGGCTTCGAGCAGTTCTTC.

This clonotype has just a few counts. V and J are TRBV7-2 and TRBJ2-2; a possible D gene is TRBD2 (5 bases). Germline CDR1 SGHTA, CDR2 FQGNSA. V gave up 5 bases and J gave up 1 base, with 11 bases separating them. This CDR3 is built from 15 residues. The CDR3 region has the DNA TGTGCCAGCAGCCAGACGGCGGGGAACACCGGGGAGCTGTTTTTT. Encoded protein: CASSQTAGNTGELFF.

This chain joins TRBV20-1 and TRBJ1-5; TRBD1 matches 11 bases. CDR1 DFQATT and CDR2 SNEGSKA come from the germline V gene (reference sequence). The trim removed 6 bases at V and 7 bases at J, leaving 11 bases unmatched. This CDR3 comprises 15 residues. The CDR3 nucleotides read TGCAGTGCCACGGCGGGACAGGGGGTTGGACAGCCCCAGCATTTT. It codes for CSATAGQGVGQPQHF.

This clonotype was seen a few times. The chain joins TRBV5-5 to TRBJ2-3, with unresolved D. The CDR3 has 15 residues. Trimming took 3 bases from V and 6 from J, leaving 17 bases between them. The V gene's germline CDR1 is SGHKS and CDR2 YYEKEE (reference sequence). Here the CDR3 DNA reads TGTGCCAGCAGCTACTTTGCGTCACCAATCGATACGCAGTATTTT. Its translation: CASSYFASPIDTQYF.

The chain carries TRBV5-1 and TRBJ2-1; 12 bases fit TRBD1. V was pared by 4 bases and J by 7 bases, with 6 bases of the junction left unmatched. Per germline, CDR1 SGHRS and CDR2 YFSETQ. This CDR3 spans 15 amino acids. The CDR3 DNA reads as TGCGCCAGCAGCGTACGGGACAGGGGGCGAAATGAGCAGTTCTTC. This translates into CASSVRDRGRNEQFF.